The next 8 T cell receptor beta chains were all read from a single sample in a study of blood T cell repertoires in COVID-19. Using immunoSEQ multiplex PCR, the repertoire was profiled, and TCRdb retains in-frame clones only, with some absent. The sample consists of over 250,000 clones, roughly 88% of them appearing once. What was sequenced was peripheral blood. The receptors were gathered from a woman aged 70-85 years with acute or convalescent COVID-19.

The chain recombines TRBV5-1 with TRBJ1-2; D is possibly TRBD1 (5 bases). Germline lookup yields CDR1 SGHRS and CDR2 YFSETQ. The length of the CDR3 is 16 residues. V shed 0 bases and J shed 4 bases, with 16 bases lying between them. CDR3 coding DNA: TGCGCCAGCAGCTTGGAGAGGCCAGGGCAGACCTATGGCTACACCTTC. This sequence encodes CASSLERPGQTYGYTF.

The chain couples TRBV6-1 to TRBJ2-2; D is possibly TRBD1 (5 bases). V was shortened by 0 bases and J by 6 bases, with 11 bases between the two germline ends. Germline V CDR1 and CDR2: MNHNS, SASEGT. This CDR3 is built from 15 residues. CDR3 DNA: TGTGCCAGCAGTGAAGCGCGCTTGGGGCCCGGGGAGCTGTTTTTT. It yields the protein CASSEARLGPGELFF.

The rearrangement uses TRBV3-1 (or the pseudogene TRBV3-2) and TRBJ2-3; D gene unclear. The length of the CDR3 is 15 residues. Germline V gene data show CDR1 as LGHDT and CDR2 as YNNKEL (reference sequence). Deletions cut 1 base from V and 5 bases from J, with 13 bases between. CDR3 DNA sequence: TGTGCCAGCAGCCAAGGCGGCCCCGGCATAGATACGCAGTATTTT. As protein: CASSQGGPGIDTQYF.

Only one count was recorded for this clone. This chain joins TRBV3-1 (or the pseudogene TRBV3-2) and TRBJ2-1; 9 nucleotides line up with TRBD2. The V segment lost 2 bases and the J segment 3 bases; nucleotides outside the gene matches: 5. The CDR3 is 16 amino acids. From germline, CDR1 is LGHDT and CDR2 YNNKEL (reference sequence). CDR3: CASSQRASGDYNEQFF. CDR3 nucleotide sequence: TGTGCCAGCAGCCAAAGGGCTAGCGGGGACTACAATGAGCAGTTCTTC.

The V gene is TRBV6-5, the J gene TRBJ2-7; TRBD1 is a possible D gene (6 bases). This CDR3 is built from 13 residues. Trimming pared 5 bases from V and 5 bases from J, leaving 13 bases between. The germline CDR1 and CDR2 sequences are MNHEY and SVGAGI. The CDR3 protein is CASSKPTGHEQYF. The DNA of the CDR3 is TGTGCCAGCAGTAAACCAACAGGGCACGAGCAGTACTTC.

As concerns this clone: The same CDR3 arises from other DNA sequences in this sample as well. The chain has TRBV7-9 and TRBJ1-2; unclear D gene. Germline V gene data show CDR1 as SEHNR and CDR2 as FQNEAQ (reference sequence). The CDR3 has 13 residues. Trimming stripped 5 bases from V and 6 bases from J, with 13 bases between. The CDR3 reads CASSLARGNGYTF. CDR3 DNA: TGTGCCAGCAGCCTGGCACGGGGAAATGGCTACACCTTC.

V is TRBV11-1 and J is TRBJ1-2; possible D gene TRBD1, 5 bases. Germline assignment: CDR1 SGHAT and CDR2 FQDESV (reference sequence). Trimming cost V 2 bases and J 8 bases, with 9 bases left between them. The CDR3 is 12 amino acids. The DNA for the CDR3 is TGTGCCAGCAGCTTACAGGGAAAAGGCTACACCTTC. This gives the protein CASSLQGKGYTF.

The CDR3 loop reads CASSQDSGGNYGYTF. CDR3 nucleotides: TGCGCCAGCAGCCAAGATTCAGGGGGCAACTATGGCTACACCTTC. This chain uses TRBV4-1 with TRBJ1-2; 8 positions agree with TRBD1. Unmatched junction bases numbered 2, after V lost 0 bases and J lost 2 bases. Looked up from germline, CDR1 is MGHRA and CDR2 is YSYEKL. The CDR3 totals 15 residues.